The present entry profiles one T cell receptor beta chain with its context. The data were taken from a study of shared clonotypes between healthy human individuals. After removal of 0 bases from V and 7 bases from J, the junction contained 6 bases not matched to a gene. Germline V gene lookup returns CDR1 SGHKS and CDR2 YYEKEE (reference sequence). There are 15 residues in the CDR3. The assay was immunoSEQ multiplex PCR, and TCRdb's table has in-frame clones only and misses some. The repertoire includes about 1 million clones, more than 60% of them detected once, and roughly 1.5% sits in the top ten.

This sequence joins TRBV5-5 and TRBJ2-4, with 8 bases lining up with TRBD2. Specimen: memory CD4+ T cells sorted from blood. Subset described: CD45RA-negative fraction. The source is a man aged 18 to 29 in good health. The CDR3 sequence is CASSLGTSWMNIQYF. The CDR3 DNA reads as TGTGCCAGCAGCTTGGGGACTAGCTGGATGAACATTCAGTACTTC.